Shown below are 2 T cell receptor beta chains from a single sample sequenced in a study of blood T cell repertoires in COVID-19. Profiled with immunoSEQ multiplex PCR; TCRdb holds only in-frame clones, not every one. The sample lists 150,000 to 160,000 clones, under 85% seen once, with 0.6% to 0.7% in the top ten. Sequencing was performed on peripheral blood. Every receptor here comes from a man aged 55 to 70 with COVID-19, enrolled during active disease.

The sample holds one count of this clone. The CDR3 loop is CASIRQGNTEAFF. In nucleotides, the CDR3 is TGTGCCAGCATCAGACAGGGGAACACTGAAGCTTTCTTT. The V call is TRBV28, the J call TRBJ1-1, with 7 bases fitting TRBD1. After removal of 7 bases from V and 1 base from J, the junction contained 3 bases not matched to a gene. Germline CDR1 MDHEN, CDR2 SYDVKM. There are 13 residues in the CDR3.

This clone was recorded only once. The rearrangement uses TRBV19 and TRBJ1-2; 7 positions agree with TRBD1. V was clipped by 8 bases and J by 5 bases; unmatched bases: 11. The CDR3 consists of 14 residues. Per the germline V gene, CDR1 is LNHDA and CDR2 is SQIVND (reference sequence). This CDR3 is CASHPPQGEYGYTF. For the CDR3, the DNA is TGTGCCAGTCACCCACCCCAGGGGGAGTATGGCTACACCTTC.